The 9 T cell receptor beta chains presented below share a single source sample, sequenced in a study of blood T cells in healthy people across ages. For the second PCR, which ran for about 7 to 11 cycles, a sample-barcoded 5' primer and a J-beta primer mix were used. TCRdb fed the 5' RACE reads into MiXCR, producing one record per CDR3 protein. The sample shows about 1,800,000 distinct CDR3 sequences, 25% to 30% of them seen only once. The specimen sequenced was blood. These receptors were collected from a woman in her 30s in good health.

The chain has TRBV7-9 and TRBJ2-1; 8 bases match TRBD2. The CDR3 is 19 residues long. Germline CDR1 SEHNR, CDR2 FQNEAQ (reference sequence). The ends lost 1 base at V and 1 base at J; junction bases unmatched: 12. Written as DNA, the CDR3 is TGTGCCAGCAGCTTAGAGTGGGAAGATAGCGGGGTGTCCTACAATGAGCAGTTCTTC. Amino acids: CASSLEWEDSGVSYNEQFF.

This clonotype was seen repeatedly, ten times or more. The chain couples TRBV4-3 to TRBJ2-7; maybe TRBD2 (6 bases). CDR1 and CDR2 from the germline V gene are LGHNA and YSLEER. Trimming left V 1 base short and J 3 bases short, with 13 bases between. This CDR3 comprises 15 residues. The CDR3 sequence is CASSQGPGEGYEQYF. CDR3 in DNA: TGCGCCAGCAGCCAAGGGCCGGGAGAAGGCTACGAGCAGTACTTC.

The chain couples TRBV20-1 to TRBJ2-1, with 12 bases fitting TRBD2. V was pared by 3 bases and J by 7 bases, with 10 bases of the junction left unmatched. Germline CDR1 reads DFQATT; CDR2 reads SNEGSKA (reference sequence). The CDR3 has 16 amino acids. This CDR3 reads CSASPRTTSGGNEQFF. CDR3 DNA sequence: TGCAGTGCTAGCCCTAGGACGACTAGCGGGGGTAATGAGCAGTTCTTC.

This clonotype has only a few counts. The chain joins TRBV20-1 to TRBJ2-7, with a weak D call TRBD2 (7 bases). The germline gives CDR1 DFQATT, CDR2 SNEGSKA (reference sequence). The germline V and J ends were trimmed by 5 bases and 5 bases, with 22 bases remaining between them. The CDR3 spans 15 residues. The CDR3 DNA sequence: TGCAGTGCTCAAGGGCGGGGGCCTTCCTTTAACGAGCAGTACTTC. Protein product: CSAQGRGPSFNEQYF.

The CDR3 spells CATSRQGLYGYTF. For the CDR3, the DNA is TGTGCCACCAGCAGACAGGGCCTCTATGGCTACACCTTC. The V and J genes are TRBV15 and TRBJ1-2; perhaps TRBD1 as D (5 bases). CDR3 length: 13 amino acids. Germline V gene data show CDR1 as LNHNV and CDR2 as YYDKDF (reference sequence). The V end lost 2 bases, the J end lost 4 bases, and 8 bases lay between the germline ends.

V usage is TRBV27 and J usage is TRBJ2-6, with D possibly TRBD1 on 6 matching bases. Germline V gene lookup returns CDR1 MNHEY and CDR2 SMNVEV (reference sequence). This CDR3 is 16 amino acids long. Trimming pared 7 bases from V and 3 bases from J, leaving 16 bases between. This chain's CDR3 is CASIEFAGVGANVLTF. The CDR3 nucleotides read TGTGCCAGCATCGAGTTCGCAGGGGTTGGGGCCAACGTCCTGACTTTC.

This clonotype was observed at least ten times. The chain couples TRBV10-3 to TRBJ2-1; weak D call: TRBD1 (6 bases). V was pared by 10 bases and J by 6 bases, with 22 bases between. Germline V gene sequence: CDR1 ENHRY, CDR2 SYGVKD. The CDR3 extends over 15 amino acids. The CDR3 coding sequence is TGTGCCACCGGTGATTTCCTCAGGGGTCCCAATGAGCAGTTCTTC. Translation: CATGDFLRGPNEQFF.

V is TRBV28 and J is TRBJ2-5; TRBD1 agrees at 8 bases. Germline CDR1 is MDHEN and CDR2 is SYDVKM. V lost 5 bases and J lost 5; bases outside the gene matches: 13. The CDR3 length is 16 residues. CDR3: CASSPRAWTGRETQYF. CDR3 sequence (DNA): TGTGCCAGCAGTCCTCGGGCCTGGACAGGGCGGGAGACCCAGTACTTC.

This clonotype was recorded many times. The V and J genes are TRBV5-1 and TRBJ1-4; D not resolved. The CDR3 has 12 amino acids. CDR1 SGHRS and CDR2 YFSETQ come from the germline V gene. V shed 5 bases and J shed 1 base, with 3 bases lying between them. The CDR3 DNA sequence: TGCGCCAGCAGGCAAACTAATGAAAAACTGTTTTTT. It yields the protein CASRQTNEKLFF.